The sequence of this TCR beta chain was determined in a study of shared clonotypes between healthy human individuals. Produced via immunoSEQ multiplex PCR; TCRdb's table is partial and in-frame only. The data contain about 2 million clones, 85% to 95% of them singletons. Terminally differentiated effector memory CD45RA+ cells were excluded from the naive CD8 cells, which were CD45RO-negative and positively selected for CCR7. All of the donors resided in Nashville, Tennessee, and each was a Caucasian adult. The source of this sequence is a man aged 18 to 30 in good health. The source material was naive CD8+ T cells sorted from blood.

CDR3 sequence: CASSSRTGNQETQYF. Here the CDR3 DNA reads TGTGCCAGCAGTTCCCGGACAGGTAACCAAGAGACCCAGTACTTC. This rearrangement joins TRBV6-5 to TRBJ2-5; the match to TRBD1 covers 7 bases. V lost 4 bases, J lost 0 bases, and 5 bases stayed unmatched. There are 15 residues in the CDR3. CDR1 MNHEY and CDR2 SVGAGI come from the germline V gene.